Below, 27 T cell receptor beta chains from the same sample are listed, as sequenced in a study of blood T cell repertoires in COVID-19. Some clones are missing from TCRdb's copy, which holds only in-frame ones; the method was immunoSEQ multiplex PCR. The sample includes 70,000 to 100,000 clones, about 86% of them seen just once. Sequenced sample: peripheral blood. These receptors were obtained from a woman in her 70s with acute or convalescent COVID-19.

The V and J genes are TRBV2 and TRBJ2-5; D perhaps matches TRBD2 (6 bases). The V gene's germline CDR1 is SNHLY and CDR2 FYNNEI. The V gene lost 4 bases and the J gene lost 5 bases, with 23 bases spanning the gap. CDR3 length equals 17 residues. CDR3 sequence reads: CASSVEAILSGGETQYF. The CDR3 DNA sequence: TGTGCCAGCAGTGTTGAGGCTATTCTTTCTGGGGGGGAGACCCAGTACTTC.

This clone was observed once. The chain uses TRBV18 and TRBJ1-1; the D is unclear. The ends were cut back, 3 bases at V and 10 bases at J, with 12 bases in the middle. Germline V gene data show CDR1 as KGHSH and CDR2 as LQKENI. CDR3 length: 12 amino acids. The CDR3 reads CASSPRGEVAFF. As DNA, the CDR3 is TGTGCCAGCTCACCCCGGGGTGAAGTAGCTTTCTTT.

This chain connects TRBV19 to TRBJ1-6, with 10 positions matching TRBD1. CDR1 and CDR2 from the germline V gene are LNHDA and SQIVND (reference sequence). CDR3 length equals 21 residues. The J segment lost 7 bases and the V segment lost 6 bases, leaving 24 bases of the junction unmatched. The CDR3 reads CASRAASREDRGNLGNSPLHF. CDR3 sequence (DNA): TGTGCCAGTAGAGCGGCCAGCCGGGAGGACAGGGGGAACCTGGGGAATTCACCCCTCCACTTT.

The V gene is TRBV27, the J gene TRBJ2-7; weak D call: TRBD1 (5 bases). V dropped 1 base and J dropped 5 bases, with 12 bases sitting between them. CDR3 size: 14 residues. Per the germline V gene, CDR1 is MNHEY and CDR2 is SMNVEV (reference sequence). CDR3 nucleotide sequence: TGTGCCAGCAGTTTATTGCAGGGTTTCAACGAGCAGTACTTC. Protein: CASSLLQGFNEQYF.

The chain couples TRBV2 to TRBJ1-5; no clear D. This CDR3 is 13 amino acids long. Trimming took off 7 bases at V and 0 bases at J, with 7 bases between the two ends. Germline CDR1 is SNHLY and CDR2 is FYNNEI. DNA of the CDR3: TGTGCCAGCACACAGTATAGCAATCAGCCCCAGCATTTT. Translation: CASTQYSNQPQHF. Supplemented by reference TRBV2 and TRBJ1-5, the full variable domain reads EPEVTQTPSHQVTQMGQEVILRCVPISNHLYFYWYRQILGQKVEFLVSFYNNEISEKSEIFDDQFSVERPDGSNFTLKIRSTKLEDSAMYFCASTQYSNQPQHFGDGTRLSIL.

CDR3 amino acids: CASSPTATYEQYF. The CDR3 coding sequence is TGTGCCAGCAGCCCGACAGCCACCTACGAGCAGTACTTC. The chain has TRBV7-8 and TRBJ2-7, with D perhaps TRBD1 (5 bases). The CDR3 totals 13 residues. Looked up from germline, CDR1 is SGHVS and CDR2 is FQNEAQ. V dropped 5 bases and J dropped 2 bases, with 10 bases sitting between them.

The chain uses TRBV6-6 and TRBJ2-7, with D hard to call. The CDR3 spans 12 residues. V was trimmed by 2 bases and J by 5 bases, leaving 7 bases between them. Germline CDR1 is MNHNY and CDR2 is SVGAGI (reference sequence). The CDR3 DNA follows: TGTGCCAGCAGTTACCCAGATGACGAGCAGTACTTC. This gives the protein CASSYPDDEQYF.

This clone was seen a few times. The chain employs TRBV29-1 and TRBJ2-3; unclear D gene. The CDR3 extends over 13 amino acids. Trimming cost V 3 bases and J 2 bases, with 9 bases left between them. Germline V gene data show CDR1 as SQVTM and CDR2 as ANQGSEA. The CDR3, as DNA: TGCAGCGTTGACCAGTCTTCCACAGATACGCAGTATTTT. Residues: CSVDQSSTDTQYF.

The CDR3 region is CATSRIERGGRGEQFF. DNA of the CDR3: TGTGCCACCAGCAGAATCGAGCGGGGGGGCCGGGGTGAGCAGTTCTTC. The chain recombines TRBV15 with TRBJ2-1, with 10 bases identical to TRBD2. V gave up 2 bases and J gave up 9 bases; unmatched junction bases: 10. The V gene's germline CDR1 is LNHNV and CDR2 YYDKDF (reference sequence). This CDR3 is built from 16 residues.

This clone was observed a single time. The rearrangement links TRBV2 to TRBJ2-7, with a possible D match to TRBD2 (6 bases). This CDR3 has 14 residues. V was clipped by 6 bases and J by 3 bases, with 15 bases between them. CDR1 and CDR2 (germline): SNHLY, FYNNEI. CDR3 loop: CASRHGGVFYEQYF. The CDR3 region has the DNA TGTGCCAGCAGACACGGGGGTGTGTTCTACGAGCAGTACTTC.

The chain links TRBV14 to TRBJ2-2; 7 bases match TRBD2. V shed 1 base and J 4 bases; nucleotides not matched to a gene: 6. In germline, CDR1 is SGHDN, CDR2 FVKESK. This CDR3 spans 16 amino acids. This chain's CDR3 is CASSQVPGGATGELFF. As DNA, the CDR3 is TGTGCCAGCAGCCAAGTCCCGGGAGGCGCCACCGGGGAGCTGTTTTTT.

The DNA for the CDR3 is TGTGCCAGCAGTTGGCCGAACACCGGGGAGCTGTTTTTT. Translation: CASSWPNTGELFF. This chain uses TRBV27 with TRBJ2-2; D is undetermined. V lost 4 bases and J lost 0, with 3 bases in between. The CDR3 loop spans 13 amino acids. Per the germline V gene, CDR1 is MNHEY and CDR2 is SMNVEV (reference sequence).

For the CDR3, the DNA is TGTGCCACCAGTGAACCGGGACAGGGATATGGTACGCAGTATTTT. This sequence encodes CATSEPGQGYGTQYF. The chain joins TRBV24-1 to TRBJ2-3, with TRBD1 matching over 9 bases. Germline trimming cut 4 bases from V and 8 bases from J; bases unmatched to any gene: 9. Looked up from germline, CDR1 is KGHDR and CDR2 is SFDVKD. The CDR3 covers 15 residues.

The rearrangement links TRBV5-6 to TRBJ2-1; D perhaps matches TRBD2 (5 bases). Germline CDR1 is SGHDT and CDR2 is YYEEEE. CDR3 size: 14 residues. The ends were cut back, 6 bases at V and 0 bases at J, with 10 bases in the middle. The CDR3 loop is CASNLGSSYNEQFF. CDR3 sequence (DNA): TGTGCCAGCAATCTGGGGAGCTCCTACAATGAGCAGTTCTTC.

In its sample, this clone was seen once. CDR3 DNA sequence: TGCGCCAGCAGCCAAGCCGACAGATTCTACGAGCAGTACTTC. Translating gives CASSQADRFYEQYF. V usage is TRBV4-1 and J usage is TRBJ2-7; TRBD1 is a possible D gene (5 bases). The CDR3 consists of 14 residues. Germline loops: CDR1 MGHRA, CDR2 YSYEKL. Deletions cut 1 base from V and 3 bases from J, with 10 bases between.

The chain has TRBV30 and TRBJ1-6; D is unresolved. The CDR3 loop spans 11 amino acids. Germline CDR1 GTSNPN, CDR2 SVGIG (reference sequence). Trimming removed 3 bases from V and 10 bases from J, with 7 bases in between. DNA of the CDR3: TGTGCCTGGAGCGGAGGATCACCCCTCCACTTT. This codes for CAWSGGSPLHF.

This chain links TRBV9 with TRBJ2-3; the D gene is possibly TRBD1 (6 bases). V was pared by 1 base and J by 0 bases, with 9 bases between. The germline CDR1 and CDR2 sequences are SGDLS and YYNGEE. This CDR3 is 15 amino acids long. Here the CDR3 reads CASSVQGSSTDTQYF. CDR3 in DNA: TGTGCCAGCAGCGTACAGGGGTCTAGCACAGATACGCAGTATTTT.

The chain recombines TRBV27 with TRBJ2-3; the D gene is possibly TRBD2 (5 bases). CDR3 length: 15 residues. Germline V gene sequence: CDR1 MNHEY, CDR2 SMNVEV (reference sequence). Trimming pared 6 bases from V and 2 bases from J, leaving 15 bases between. CDR3 sequence reads: CASRRQSGLTDTQYF. The CDR3 coding sequence is TGTGCCAGCAGGCGACAATCCGGACTCACAGATACGCAGTATTTT.

V gene TRBV5-5 combines with J gene TRBJ1-4; 7 bases align to TRBD1. With V trimmed by 5 bases and J by 7 bases, 8 bases remained unmatched. CDR1 is SGHKS, CDR2 YYEKEE, per germline (reference sequence). The CDR3 is 14 residues long. CDR3 DNA sequence: TGTGCCAGCAGTTACGGGACAGTACCTGAAAAACTGTTTTTT. Translated: CASSYGTVPEKLFF.

The rearrangement uses TRBV7-8 and TRBJ2-2; the D gene is possibly TRBD2 (6 bases). V shed 2 bases and J shed 6 bases, with 13 bases lying between them. The CDR3 loop spans 15 amino acids. From germline, CDR1 is SGHVS and CDR2 FQNEAQ. Here the CDR3 DNA reads TGTGCCAGCAGCTTACGCGGGACCGGAGCCGGGGAGCTGTTTTTT. It is translated as CASSLRGTGAGELFF.

The chain links TRBV6-6 to TRBJ2-1; 8 bases are a match to TRBD2. The junction had 5 bases not matched to a gene; V was cut back by 4 bases and J by 9 bases. Per the germline V gene, CDR1 is MNHNY and CDR2 is SVGAGI (reference sequence). This CDR3 has 13 amino acids. This CDR3 reads CASSFGAGGEQFF. The CDR3 DNA is TGTGCCAGCAGTTTTGGGGCGGGAGGTGAGCAGTTCTTC.

This clone has just a few counts. The chain employs TRBV4-2 and TRBJ2-1; 7 bases map to TRBD2. Germline-derived CDR1 and CDR2 are LGHNA and YNFKEQ. Losses at the gene ends were 3 bases for V and 9 bases for J; bases not matched to a gene: 5. This CDR3 region has 13 residues. The CDR3 nucleotides are TGTGCCAGCAGCCATCGACTAGCTACTGAGCAGTTCTTC. Its protein product is CASSHRLATEQFF.

This chain joins TRBV18 and TRBJ2-1, with 8 bases identical to TRBD1. Germline V lookup: CDR1 KGHSH, CDR2 LQKENI. Trimming at V came to 2 bases and at J to 8 bases, leaving 5 bases not matched to a gene. The CDR3 is made up of 14 amino acids. CDR3 in amino acids: CASSPTDRAHEQFF. CDR3 coding DNA: TGTGCCAGCTCACCAACGGACAGGGCCCATGAGCAGTTCTTC.

In this sample, this clone turned up a few times. The chain has TRBV19 and TRBJ2-7, with TRBD1 matching over 10 bases. The CDR3 runs to 14 residues. CDR1 is LNHDA, CDR2 SQIVND, per germline (reference sequence). Unmatched junction bases numbered 13, after V lost 10 bases and J lost 7 bases. The CDR3 DNA reads as TGTGCCACCGAGGGACAGGGGTCAAAAAGGGAGCAGTACTTC. As protein: CATEGQGSKREQYF.

The chain is built from TRBV7-9 and TRBJ2-1; 11 bases are a match to TRBD2. CDR3 length equals 16 residues. The trim removed 5 bases at V and 1 base at J, leaving 4 bases unmatched. Germline loops: CDR1 SEHNR, CDR2 FQNEAQ (reference sequence). In DNA form, the CDR3 reads TGTGCCAGCAGCCTCCGACTAGCGGGGTCCTACAATGAGCAGTTCTTC. This sequence encodes CASSLRLAGSYNEQFF.

The V gene is TRBV27, the J gene TRBJ2-7, with 8 nucleotides matching TRBD2. Trimming cost V 4 bases and J 1 base; bases outside gene matches: 12. The CDR3 runs to 17 residues. Germline V gives CDR1 MNHEY, CDR2 SMNVEV (reference sequence). CDR3 nucleotide sequence: TGTGCCAGCAGTTCCCTAAGCAGGAGCGGGAGTTCCTACGAGCAGTACTTC. Amino acids: CASSSLSRSGSSYEQYF.

The rearrangement links TRBV30 to TRBJ1-6; D is undetermined. Germline values: CDR1 GTSNPN, CDR2 SVGIG (reference sequence). Trimming shortened V by 3 bases and J by 14 bases, and 11 bases separated the two germline ends. The CDR3 has 11 residues. The CDR3 loop reads CAWRGGNTLHF. The DNA of the CDR3 is TGTGCCTGGAGAGGCGGCAACACCCTCCACTTT.